The rows below give T cell receptor beta chains drawn from one sample of a study of blood T cell repertoires in COVID-19. This table comes from immunoSEQ multiplex PCR, and its TCRdb copy is limited to in-frame clones, with some not included. The sample shows over 300,000 clones, around 88% of them seen only once. The sequenced sample consisted of peripheral blood. The source is a woman between 45 and 65 years old with acute or convalescent COVID-19. Each CDR3 is given with its conserved first and last residue. D genes are given only for firm matches. Where a row states a size, it is once, few, many or the class of an expanded clone; other rows omit it.

J gene: TRBJ1-2; D gene: TRBD1; clone size: -; V gene: TRBV18; CDR3 DNA: TGTGCCAGCTCGCTGGAGAGGACAGGGGAGAACACCTTC; CDR3 protein: CASSLERTGENTF
J gene: TRBJ2-7; D gene: TRBD2; clone size: -; V gene: TRBV29-1; CDR3 DNA: TGCAGCGTTAGGGGACTAGCGGGAGTAGAGGAGCAGTACTTC; CDR3 protein: CSVRGLAGVEEQYF
J gene: TRBJ2-1; D gene: TRBD2; clone size: -; V gene: TRBV24-1; CDR3 DNA: TGTGCCACCAGTGATTTGGAGCGGGGCCTTGAAAACAATGAGCAGTTCTTC; CDR3 protein: CATSDLERGLENNEQFF
J gene: TRBJ2-1; D gene: TRBD2; clone size: -; V gene: TRBV28; CDR3 DNA: TGTGCCAGCAGGATGAGCGGGAGTCTTCATGAGCAGTTCTTC; CDR3 protein: CASRMSGSLHEQFF
J gene: TRBJ2-1; D gene: TRBD1; clone size: -; V gene: TRBV19; CDR3 DNA: TGTGCCAGTAGTAACCAATTGGGACAGGGGAATTTTGGTGAGCAGTTCTTC; CDR3 protein: CASSNQLGQGNFGEQFF
J gene: TRBJ2-2; D gene: -; clone size: -; V gene: TRBV6-5; CDR3 DNA: TGTGCCAGCAGTTACATTCCTAGGATCGGGGAGCTGTTTTTT; CDR3 protein: CASSYIPRIGELFF
J gene: TRBJ2-2; D gene: -; clone size: once; V gene: TRBV7-2; CDR3 DNA: TGTGCCAGCATGTCCGGGACGAACACCGGGGAGCTGTTTTTT; CDR3 protein: CASMSGTNTGELFF
J gene: TRBJ1-2; D gene: -; clone size: few; V gene: TRBV7-2; CDR3 DNA: TGTGCCAGCAGCTTGTCGGGGGACCGCAACTATGGCTACACCTTC; CDR3 protein: CASSLSGDRNYGYTF
J gene: TRBJ1-6; D gene: -; clone size: -; V gene: TRBV5-4; CDR3 DNA: TGTGCCAGCAGCTTGGACGGTCGTTCACCCCTCCACTTT; CDR3 protein: CASSLDGRSPLHF
J gene: TRBJ2-5; D gene: -; clone size: -; V gene: TRBV25-1; CDR3 DNA: TGTGCCAGCAGTGAACCCTCGAGGGGACTTGGGGAGGAGACCCAGTACTTC; CDR3 protein: CASSEPSRGLGEETQYF
J gene: TRBJ2-4; D gene: TRBD2; clone size: -; V gene: TRBV5-4; CDR3 DNA: TGTGCCAGCAGCTTGTTTGAGGGACTACAAGCCAAAAACATTCAGTACTTC; CDR3 protein: CASSLFEGLQAKNIQYF
J gene: TRBJ1-4; D gene: -; clone size: -; V gene: TRBV2; CDR3 DNA: TGTGCCAGCAGAAAAAGGGAGGGGGGTGAAAAACTGTTTTTT; CDR3 protein: CASRKREGGEKLFF
J gene: TRBJ1-2; D gene: -; clone size: -; V gene: TRBV28; CDR3 DNA: TGTGCCAGCGAGGATTTTAACTATGGCTACACCTTC; CDR3 protein: CASEDFNYGYTF
J gene: TRBJ1-2; D gene: TRBD1; clone size: -; V gene: TRBV19; CDR3 DNA: TGTGCCAGTAGTCGGGACAGGATACCCCTGGGCTACACCTTC; CDR3 protein: CASSRDRIPLGYTF
J gene: TRBJ1-3; D gene: -; clone size: -; V gene: TRBV5-1; CDR3 DNA: TGCGCCAGCAGCTTGACCCACAGCTCTGGAAACACCATATATTTT; CDR3 protein: CASSLTHSSGNTIYF
J gene: TRBJ2-7; D gene: -; clone size: once; V gene: TRBV27; CDR3 DNA: TGTGCCAGCAGTTTATCGTCGGGAGTGATCTACGAGCAGTACTTC; CDR3 protein: CASSLSSGVIYEQYF
J gene: TRBJ1-4; D gene: TRBD1; clone size: -; V gene: TRBV20-1; CDR3 DNA: TGCAGTGCTAGTGACAGGGTGGGTGAAAAACTGTTTTTT; CDR3 protein: CSASDRVGEKLFF